The T cell receptor (beta chain) under discussion was sequenced for a study of CD8+CD57+ T cells in acquired aplastic anemia. This clonotype was counted many times. Its specificity is unknown. Regarding the study as a whole: Between patients and controls, around 30 CD8+ CDR3 sequences were found in common. Levels of CD8+ Simpson's diversity were not significantly distinct in patients versus controls.

Looked up from germline, CDR1 is SQVTM and CDR2 is ANQGSEA. After removal of 4 bases from V and 1 base from J, the junction contained 8 bases not matched to a gene. The CDR3 spans 16 residues. In patients chosen for sequencing, flow cytometry had shown CD8+CD57+ cell expansion. Among the patients, all had severe acquired aplastic anemia. Blood came from patients not yet given any therapy. TCR beta VDJ combinations and CDR3 sequences were profiled from genomic DNA. TCRdb called the reads again in MiXCR, with one record for every CDR3 protein. The sample carries about 120,000 distinct CDR3 sequences, under 60% recorded once.

This rearrangement joins TRBV29-1 to TRBJ1-5; 9 bases fit TRBD1. This sequence originates from a human donor with aplastic anemia. Sequenced: sorted CD4+, CD8+, or CD8+CD57+ T cells (not recorded which) from PBMCs. CDR3 bases: TGCAGCGTTGGGGACAGGGAATATCGGAGCAATCAGCCCCAGCATTTT. This codes for CSVGDREYRSNQPQHF.